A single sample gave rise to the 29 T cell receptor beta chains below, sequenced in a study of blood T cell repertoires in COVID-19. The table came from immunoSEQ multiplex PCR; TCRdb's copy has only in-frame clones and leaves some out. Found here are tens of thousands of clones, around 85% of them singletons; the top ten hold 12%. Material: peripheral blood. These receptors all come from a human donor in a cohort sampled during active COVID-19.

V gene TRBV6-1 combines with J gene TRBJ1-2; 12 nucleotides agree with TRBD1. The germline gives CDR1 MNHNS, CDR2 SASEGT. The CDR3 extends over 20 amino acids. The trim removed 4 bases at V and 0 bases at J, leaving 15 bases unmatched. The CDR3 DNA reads TGTGCCAGCAGTGGAACTCGGACTGGGACAGGGGGCTCAGCTAACTATGGCTACACCTTC. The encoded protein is CASSGTRTGTGGSANYGYTF.

CDR3 in amino acids: CAISESTGGGYTF. CDR3 coding DNA: TGTGCCATCAGTGAGTCAACGGGGGGCGGCTACACCTTC. The chain couples TRBV10-3 to TRBJ1-2, with TRBD1 as a possible D gene (6 bases). The CDR3 totals 13 residues. The germline V gene encodes CDR1 ENHRY and CDR2 SYGVKD. V was shortened by 0 bases and J by 8 bases, with 10 bases between the two germline ends.

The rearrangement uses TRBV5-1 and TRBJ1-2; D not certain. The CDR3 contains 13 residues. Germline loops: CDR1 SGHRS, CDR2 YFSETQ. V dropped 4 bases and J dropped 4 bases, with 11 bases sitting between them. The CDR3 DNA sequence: TGCGCCAGCAGCCCGGGCAGCGGCTATGGCTACACCTTC. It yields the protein CASSPGSGYGYTF.

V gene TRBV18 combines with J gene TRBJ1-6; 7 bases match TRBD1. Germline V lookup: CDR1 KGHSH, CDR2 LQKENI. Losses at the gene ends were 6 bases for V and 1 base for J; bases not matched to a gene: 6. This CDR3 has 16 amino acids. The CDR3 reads CASSDREPSYNSPLHF. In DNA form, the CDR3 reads TGTGCCAGCTCCGACAGGGAGCCTTCCTATAATTCACCCCTCCACTTT.

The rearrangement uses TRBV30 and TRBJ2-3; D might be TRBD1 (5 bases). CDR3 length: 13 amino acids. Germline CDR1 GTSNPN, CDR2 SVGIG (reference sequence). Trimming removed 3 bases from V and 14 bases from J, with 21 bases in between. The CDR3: CAWRNNWGERGYF. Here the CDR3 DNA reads TGTGCCTGGAGGAATAATTGGGGCGAACGCGGGTATTTT.

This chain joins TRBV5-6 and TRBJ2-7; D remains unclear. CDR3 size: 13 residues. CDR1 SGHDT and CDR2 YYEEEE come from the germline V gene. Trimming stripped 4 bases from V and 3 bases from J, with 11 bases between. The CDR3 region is CASSPRHGYEQYF. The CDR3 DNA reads TGTGCCAGCAGCCCGAGACACGGCTACGAGCAGTACTTC.

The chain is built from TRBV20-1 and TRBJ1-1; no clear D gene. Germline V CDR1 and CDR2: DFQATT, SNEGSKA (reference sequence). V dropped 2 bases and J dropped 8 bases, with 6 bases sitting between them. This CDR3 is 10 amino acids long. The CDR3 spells CSARYGEAFF. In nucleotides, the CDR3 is TGCAGTGCTAGATACGGGGAAGCTTTCTTT.

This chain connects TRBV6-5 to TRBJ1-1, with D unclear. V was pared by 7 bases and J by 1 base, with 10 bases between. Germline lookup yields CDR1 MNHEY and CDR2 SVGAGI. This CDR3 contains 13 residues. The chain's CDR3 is CASTGFGNTEAFF. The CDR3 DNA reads TGTGCCAGCACGGGGTTCGGGAACACTGAAGCTTTCTTT.

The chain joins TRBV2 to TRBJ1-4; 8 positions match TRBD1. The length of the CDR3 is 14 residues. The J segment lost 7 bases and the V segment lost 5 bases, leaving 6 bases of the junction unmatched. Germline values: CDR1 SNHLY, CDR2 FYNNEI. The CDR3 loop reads CASSRQGLGEKLFF. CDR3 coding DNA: TGTGCCAGCAGTCGACAGGGGTTAGGTGAAAAACTGTTTTTT.

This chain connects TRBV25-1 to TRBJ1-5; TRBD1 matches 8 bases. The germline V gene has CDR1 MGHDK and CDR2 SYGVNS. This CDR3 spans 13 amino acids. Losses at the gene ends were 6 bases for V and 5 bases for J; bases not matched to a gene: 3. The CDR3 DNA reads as TGTGCCAGCAGCCAGGGGGCGCATCAGCCCCAGCATTTT. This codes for CASSQGAHQPQHF. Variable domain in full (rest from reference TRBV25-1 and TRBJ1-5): EADIYQTPRYLVIGTGKKITLECSQTMGHDKMYWYQQDPGMELHLIHYSYGVNSTEKGDLSSESTVSRIRTEHFPLTLESARPSHTSQYLCASSQGAHQPQHFGDGTRLSIL.

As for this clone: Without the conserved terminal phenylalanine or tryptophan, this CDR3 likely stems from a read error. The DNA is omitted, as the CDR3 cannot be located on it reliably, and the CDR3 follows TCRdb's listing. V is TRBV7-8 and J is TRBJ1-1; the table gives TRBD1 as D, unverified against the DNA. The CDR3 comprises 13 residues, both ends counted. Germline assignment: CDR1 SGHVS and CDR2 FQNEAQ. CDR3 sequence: CASSSDRGIDMAL.

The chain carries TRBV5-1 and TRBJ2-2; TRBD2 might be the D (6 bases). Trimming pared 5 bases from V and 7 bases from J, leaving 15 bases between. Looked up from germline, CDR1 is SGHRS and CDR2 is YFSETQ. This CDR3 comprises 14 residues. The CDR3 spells CASRGGMISGELFF. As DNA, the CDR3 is TGCGCCAGCAGAGGCGGGATGATCAGCGGGGAGCTGTTTTTT. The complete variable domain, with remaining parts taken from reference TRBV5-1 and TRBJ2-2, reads KAGVTQTPRYLIKTRGQQVTLSCSPISGHRSVSWYQQTPGQGLQFLFEYFSETQRNKGNFPGRFSGRQFSNSRSEMNVSTLELGDSALYLCASRGGMISGELFFGEGSRLTVL.

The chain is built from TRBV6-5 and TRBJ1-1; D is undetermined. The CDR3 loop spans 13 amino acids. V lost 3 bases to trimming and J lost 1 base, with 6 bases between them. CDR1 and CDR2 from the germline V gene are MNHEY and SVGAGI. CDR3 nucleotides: TGTGCCAGCAGTTATCAGGAGAACACTGAAGCTTTCTTT. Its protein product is CASSYQENTEAFF.

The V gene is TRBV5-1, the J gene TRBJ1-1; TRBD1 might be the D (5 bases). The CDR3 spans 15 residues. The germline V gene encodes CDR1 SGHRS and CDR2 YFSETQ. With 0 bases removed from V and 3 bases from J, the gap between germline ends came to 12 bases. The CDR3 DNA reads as TGCGCCAGCAGCTTGGAGCAGGGTCGGTACACTGAAGCTTTCTTT. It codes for CASSLEQGRYTEAFF.

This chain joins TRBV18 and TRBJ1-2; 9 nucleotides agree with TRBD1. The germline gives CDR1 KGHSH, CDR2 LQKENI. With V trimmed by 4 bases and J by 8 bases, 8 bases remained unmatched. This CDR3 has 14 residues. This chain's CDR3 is CASSLSGTGHGYTF. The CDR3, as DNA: TGTGCCAGCTCACTTTCCGGGACAGGGCACGGCTACACCTTC. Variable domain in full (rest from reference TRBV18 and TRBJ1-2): NAGVMQNPRHLVRRRGQEARLRCSPMKGHSHVYWYRQLPEEGLKFMVYLQKENIIDESGMPKERFSAEFPKEGPSILRIQQVVRGDSAAYFCASSLSGTGHGYTFGSGTRLTVV.

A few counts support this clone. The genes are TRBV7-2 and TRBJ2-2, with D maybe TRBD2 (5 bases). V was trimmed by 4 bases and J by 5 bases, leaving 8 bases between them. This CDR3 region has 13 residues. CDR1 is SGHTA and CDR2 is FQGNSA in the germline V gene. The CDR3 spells CASSSGRTGELFF. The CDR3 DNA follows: TGTGCCAGCAGCTCTGGGAGAACCGGGGAGCTGTTTTTT.

The CDR3: CASSIDRGYEQYF. The DNA of the CDR3 is TGTGCCAGTAGTATCGACAGGGGATACGAGCAGTACTTC. This chain links TRBV19 with TRBJ2-7; 8 positions agree with TRBD1. The CDR3 has 13 residues. Germline V gene sequence: CDR1 LNHDA, CDR2 SQIVND (reference sequence). Losses at the gene ends were 3 bases for V and 4 bases for J; bases not matched to a gene: 2.

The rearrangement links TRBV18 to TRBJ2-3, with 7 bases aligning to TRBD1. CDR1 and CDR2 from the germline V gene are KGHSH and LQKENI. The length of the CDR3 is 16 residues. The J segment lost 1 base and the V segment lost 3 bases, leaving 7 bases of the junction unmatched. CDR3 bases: TGTGCCAGCTCACCCGGGGCAGGGGGTGGCACAGATACGCAGTATTTT. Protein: CASSPGAGGGTDTQYF.

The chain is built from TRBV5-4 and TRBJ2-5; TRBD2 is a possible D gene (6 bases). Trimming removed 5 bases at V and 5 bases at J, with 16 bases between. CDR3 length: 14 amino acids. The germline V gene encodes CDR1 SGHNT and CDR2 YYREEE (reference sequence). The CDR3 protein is CASSWDSGVETQYF. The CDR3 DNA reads TGTGCCAGCAGTTGGGACTCGGGAGTGGAGACCCAGTACTTC.

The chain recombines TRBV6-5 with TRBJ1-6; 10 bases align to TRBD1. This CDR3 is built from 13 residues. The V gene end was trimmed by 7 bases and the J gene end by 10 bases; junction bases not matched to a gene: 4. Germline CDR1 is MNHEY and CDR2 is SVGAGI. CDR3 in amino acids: CASKQDRGSPLHF. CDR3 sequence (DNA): TGTGCCAGCAAACAGGACAGGGGGTCACCCCTCCACTTT.

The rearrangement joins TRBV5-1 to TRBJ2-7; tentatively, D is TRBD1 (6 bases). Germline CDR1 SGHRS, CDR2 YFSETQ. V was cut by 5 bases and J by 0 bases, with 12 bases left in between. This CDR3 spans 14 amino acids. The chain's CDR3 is CASSSARGSYEQYF. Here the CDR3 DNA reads TGCGCCAGCAGTAGCGCCAGGGGCTCCTACGAGCAGTACTTC.

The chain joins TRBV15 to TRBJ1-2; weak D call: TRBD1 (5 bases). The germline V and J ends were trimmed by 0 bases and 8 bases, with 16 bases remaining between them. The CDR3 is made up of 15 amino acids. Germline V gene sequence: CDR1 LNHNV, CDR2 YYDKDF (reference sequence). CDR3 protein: CATSREVRREGGYTF. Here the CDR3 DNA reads TGTGCCACCAGCAGAGAAGTGCGCAGGGAGGGAGGCTACACCTTC.

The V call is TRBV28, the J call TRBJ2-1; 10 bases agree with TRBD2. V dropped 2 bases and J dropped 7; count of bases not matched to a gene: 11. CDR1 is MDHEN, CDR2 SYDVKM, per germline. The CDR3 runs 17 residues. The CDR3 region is CASSLKKRGGLLNEQFF. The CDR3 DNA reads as TGTGCCAGCAGTTTAAAGAAGCGGGGGGGCTTGCTGAATGAGCAGTTCTTC. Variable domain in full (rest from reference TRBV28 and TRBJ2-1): DVKVTQSSRYLVKRTGEKVFLECVQDMDHENMFWYRQDPGLGLRLIYFSYDVKMKEKGDIPEGYSVSREKKERFSLILESASTNQTSMYLCASSLKKRGGLLNEQFFGPGTRLTVL.

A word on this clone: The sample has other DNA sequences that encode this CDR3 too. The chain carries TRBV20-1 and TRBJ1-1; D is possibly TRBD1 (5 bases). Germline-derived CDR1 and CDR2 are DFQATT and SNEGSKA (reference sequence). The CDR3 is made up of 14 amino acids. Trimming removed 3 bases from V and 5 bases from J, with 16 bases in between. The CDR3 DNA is TGCAGTGCTAGTGGGGGACGGGGGGGGACTGAAGCTTTCTTT. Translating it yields CSASGGRGGTEAFF.

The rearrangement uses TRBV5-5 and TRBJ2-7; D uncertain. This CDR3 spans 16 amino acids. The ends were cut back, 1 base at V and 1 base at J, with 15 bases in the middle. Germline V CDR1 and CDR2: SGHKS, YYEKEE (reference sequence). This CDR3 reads CASSLFVGVGSYEQYF. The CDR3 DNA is TGTGCCAGCAGCTTGTTTGTGGGTGTCGGGTCCTACGAGCAGTACTTC. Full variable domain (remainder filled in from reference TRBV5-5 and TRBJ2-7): DAGVTQSPTHLIKTRGQQVTLRCSPISGHKSVSWYQQVLGQGPQFIFQYYEKEERGRGNFPDRFSARQFPNYSSELNVNALLLGDSALYLCASSLFVGVGSYEQYFGPGTRLTVT.

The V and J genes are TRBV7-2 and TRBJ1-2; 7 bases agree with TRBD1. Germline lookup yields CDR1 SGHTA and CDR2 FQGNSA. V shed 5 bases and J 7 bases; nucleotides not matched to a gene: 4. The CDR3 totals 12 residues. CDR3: CASSLGTAGYTF. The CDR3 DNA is TGTGCCAGCAGCCTGGGGACAGCTGGCTACACCTTC.

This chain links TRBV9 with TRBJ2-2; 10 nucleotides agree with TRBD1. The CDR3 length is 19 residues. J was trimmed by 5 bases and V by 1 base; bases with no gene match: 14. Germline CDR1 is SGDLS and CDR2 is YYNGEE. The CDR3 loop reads CASSVSMRDRGRGTGELFF. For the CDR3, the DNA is TGTGCCAGCAGCGTATCGATGCGGGACAGGGGAAGAGGGACCGGGGAGCTGTTTTTT.

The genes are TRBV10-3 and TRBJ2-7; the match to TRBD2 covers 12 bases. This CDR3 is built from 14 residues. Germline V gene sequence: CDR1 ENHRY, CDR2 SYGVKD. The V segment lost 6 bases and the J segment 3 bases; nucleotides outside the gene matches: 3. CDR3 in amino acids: CAIRPLAGGYEQYF. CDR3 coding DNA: TGTGCCATCAGGCCACTAGCGGGGGGCTACGAGCAGTACTTC.

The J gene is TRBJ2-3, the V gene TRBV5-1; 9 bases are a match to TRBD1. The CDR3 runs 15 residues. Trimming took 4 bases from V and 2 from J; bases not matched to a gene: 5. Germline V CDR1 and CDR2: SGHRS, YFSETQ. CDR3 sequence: CASSERDRVTDTQYF. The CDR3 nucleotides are TGCGCCAGCAGCGAACGGGACAGGGTCACAGATACGCAGTATTTT.